The 29 T cell receptor beta chains reported below all come from one sample, sequenced in a study of shared clonotypes between healthy human individuals. Only in-frame clones appear in the TCRdb table, and some are missing; sequencing was by immunoSEQ multiplex PCR. The table lists about 490,000 clones, around 80% of them singletons. The sequenced material came from PBMCs. Receptors originate from a woman aged 40 to 50 in good health. Some clones in this sample may be carry-over from other donors' samples.

This clone was observed a single time. The rearrangement links TRBV28 to TRBJ1-1; the D gene is possibly TRBD1 (5 bases). Trimming cost V 6 bases and J 8 bases, with 13 bases left between them. The CDR3 totals 12 residues. In germline, CDR1 is MDHEN, CDR2 SYDVKM. In DNA form, the CDR3 reads TGTGCCAGCAGGCTGGGGGTAGGAGAAGCTTTCTTT. It translates to CASRLGVGEAFF.

This clone has just a few counts. The sample has other DNA sequences that encode this CDR3 too. The CDR3 DNA reads TGTGCCTGGAGTGTTGGAAACACCATATATTTT. Translating gives CAWSVGNTIYF. The chain has TRBV30 and TRBJ1-3; D not certain. Germline V CDR1 and CDR2: GTSNPN, SVGIG (reference sequence). The CDR3 contains 11 residues. Trimming cost V 0 bases and J 3 bases, with 0 bases left between them.

With regard to this clone: Additional DNA sequences in this sample encode the identical CDR3. V is TRBV5-1 and J is TRBJ2-3, with TRBD2 matching 8 bases. V gave up 2 bases and J gave up 1 base; unmatched junction bases: 3. The CDR3 has 15 residues. The germline gives CDR1 SGHRS, CDR2 YFSETQ. The chain's CDR3 is CASSLGLAGTDTQYF. The DNA of the CDR3 is TGCGCCAGCAGCTTAGGACTAGCCGGCACAGATACGCAGTATTTT. The entire variable domain, with the rest obtained from reference TRBV5-1 and TRBJ2-3, is as follows: KAGVTQTPRYLIKTRGQQVTLSCSPISGHRSVSWYQQTPGQGLQFLFEYFSETQRNKGNFPGRFSGRQFSNSRSEMNVSTLELGDSALYLCASSLGLAGTDTQYFGPGTRLTVL.

Here the CDR3 DNA reads TGTGCCAGTAGTATCTGGGGCTCAGGAACAGATACGCAGTATTTT. This translates into CASSIWGSGTDTQYF. The J gene is TRBJ2-3, the V gene TRBV19, with D tentatively TRBD1 (5 bases). Germline assignment: CDR1 LNHDA and CDR2 SQIVND (reference sequence). This CDR3 spans 15 amino acids. V shed 3 bases and J shed 3 bases, with 13 bases lying between them.

This clone was recorded once. The chain carries TRBV11-3 and TRBJ2-1; 8 nucleotides align to TRBD2. This CDR3 spans 15 amino acids. The germline CDR1 and CDR2 sequences are SGHNT and YENEEA. J gave up 5 bases and V 3 bases, and 6 bases lay outside the gene matches. CDR3 coding DNA: TGTGCCAGCAGCTTTGCGGGAGGTTCCCACAATGAGCAGTTCTTC. This translates into CASSFAGGSHNEQFF.

The rearrangement joins TRBV5-8 to TRBJ2-2; TRBD1 agrees at 9 bases. The J segment lost 6 bases and the V segment lost 1 base, leaving 7 bases of the junction unmatched. Germline V gives CDR1 SGHTS, CDR2 YDEGEE. The CDR3 consists of 16 residues. CDR3 protein: CASSLTGTGKAGELFF. CDR3 bases: TGTGCCAGCAGCTTGACTGGGACAGGGAAAGCCGGGGAGCTGTTTTTT.

This chain uses TRBV30 with TRBJ1-1; D is ambiguous. This CDR3 contains 13 residues. The germline gives CDR1 GTSNPN, CDR2 SVGIG (reference sequence). The V and J ends lost 0 bases and 3 bases respectively, with 8 bases between them. CDR3 sequence: CAWSVAWDTEAFF. Here the CDR3 DNA reads TGTGCCTGGAGTGTCGCATGGGACACTGAAGCTTTCTTT.

V and J are TRBV7-8 and TRBJ2-7, with 8 positions matching TRBD1. From germline, CDR1 is SGHVS and CDR2 FQNEAQ. The V and J ends lost 4 bases and 6 bases, in that order; junction bases with no gene match: 5. CDR3 length: 13 amino acids. CDR3 in DNA: TGTGCCAGCAGCTCGGACAGGGCCGGCGAGCAGTACTTC. Protein product: CASSSDRAGEQYF.

This chain uses TRBV19 with TRBJ1-1; D ambiguous. The germline V and J ends were trimmed by 2 bases and 1 base, with 5 bases remaining between them. The germline V gene has CDR1 LNHDA and CDR2 SQIVND (reference sequence). The length of the CDR3 is 13 residues. The CDR3 protein is CASSISPNTEAFF. DNA of the CDR3: TGTGCCAGTAGTATATCGCCGAACACTGAAGCTTTCTTT.

The chain is built from TRBV6-1 and TRBJ2-5, with TRBD2 as a possible D gene (6 bases). The ends were cut back, 8 bases at V and 2 bases at J, with 12 bases in the middle. The CDR3 has 13 amino acids. The germline V gene has CDR1 MNHNS and CDR2 SASEGT. The DNA for the CDR3 is TGTGCCAGCGGGAGTAGCGGTCAAGAGACCCAGTACTTC. Encoded protein: CASGSSGQETQYF.

The chain recombines TRBV23-1 with TRBJ1-2, with a weak D call TRBD1 (6 bases). TRBV23-1 is flagged as an ORF with uncertain function. This CDR3 comprises 15 residues. V lost 4 bases, J lost 5 bases, and 17 bases lay in between. This CDR3 reads CASSLSAGEGYGYTF. In nucleotides, the CDR3 is TGCGCCAGCAGTCTCTCGGCAGGGGAAGGTTATGGCTACACCTTC.

There are a few counts of this clone. The V call is TRBV5-1, the J call TRBJ2-6; no firm D call. Germline-derived CDR1 and CDR2 are SGHRS and YFSETQ. This CDR3 comprises 15 residues. Trimming left V 4 bases short and J 0 bases short, with 8 bases between. The CDR3 spells CASSQGGSGANVLTF. The CDR3 coding sequence is TGCGCCAGCAGCCAAGGTGGCTCTGGGGCCAACGTCCTGACTTTC.

Of note for this clone: Possible read error: a much larger clone is one base away. Other DNA sequences in this sample translate to the same CDR3. V gene TRBV29-1 combines with J gene TRBJ2-4; D ambiguous. V lost 2 bases to trimming and J lost 2 bases, with 10 bases between them. The CDR3 spans 14 residues. Per the germline V gene, CDR1 is SQVTM and CDR2 is ANQGSEA. CDR3 sequence reads: CSVESEWPKNIQYF. The DNA of the CDR3 is TGCAGCGTTGAAAGTGAGTGGCCCAAAAACATTCAGTACTTC.

In this sample, this clone turned up many times. This chain connects TRBV29-1 to TRBJ1-1; 8 nucleotides match TRBD1. V was pared by 4 bases and J by 0 bases, with 4 bases of the junction left unmatched. Germline lookup yields CDR1 SQVTM and CDR2 ANQGSEA. This CDR3 comprises 14 residues. CDR3 amino acids: CSVGDRSLNTEAFF. The DNA of the CDR3 is TGCAGCGTTGGGGACAGGTCATTGAACACTGAAGCTTTCTTT.

This rearrangement joins TRBV28 to TRBJ2-3; D is possibly TRBD2 (6 bases). CDR1 and CDR2 from the germline V gene are MDHEN and SYDVKM. This CDR3 spans 15 amino acids. V lost 5 bases to trimming and J lost 4 bases, with 16 bases between them. The CDR3: CASSPPGLTSDTQYF. For the CDR3, the DNA is TGTGCCAGCAGTCCGCCGGGACTTACATCAGATACGCAGTATTTT.

The chain combines TRBV11-1 with TRBJ2-6, with TRBD1 identical over 12 bases. CDR3 size: 18 residues. Losses at the gene ends were 0 bases for V and 4 bases for J; bases not matched to a gene: 4. Germline CDR1 reads SGHAT; CDR2 reads FQDESV (reference sequence). CDR3 residues: CASSLAGQGAFGANVLTF. The CDR3 DNA reads TGTGCCAGCAGCTTAGCGGGACAGGGGGCGTTCGGGGCCAACGTCCTGACTTTC. Complete variable domain (other parts from reference TRBV11-1 and TRBJ2-6): EAEVAQSPRYKITEKSQAVAFWCDPISGHATLYWYRQILGQGPELLVQFQDESVVDDSQLPKDRFSAERLKGVDSTLKIQPAELGDSAMYLCASSLAGQGAFGANVLTFGAGSRLTVL.

In its sample, this clone was seen once. The gene calls are TRBV5-1 and TRBJ1-1; 7 bases line up with TRBD1. CDR1 is SGHRS, CDR2 YFSETQ, per germline. The trim removed 4 bases at V and 5 bases at J, leaving 5 bases unmatched. This CDR3 spans 13 amino acids. The CDR3 reads CASSEGARTEAFF. In nucleotides, the CDR3 is TGCGCCAGCAGCGAGGGGGCCAGGACTGAAGCTTTCTTT.

The sample holds one count of this clone. The chain recombines TRBV30 with TRBJ2-1; 9 bases line up with TRBD2. The CDR3 is 14 amino acids. Trimming cost V 8 bases and J 3 bases; bases outside gene matches: 8. The germline V gene encodes CDR1 GTSNPN and CDR2 SVGIG (reference sequence). CDR3 in amino acids: CAGPLSGSYNEQFF. In DNA form, the CDR3 reads TGTGCCGGACCCCTTAGCGGGAGCTACAATGAGCAGTTCTTC.

This clone was seen more than once but under ten times. Other DNA sequences in the sample encode the same CDR3. This chain links TRBV19 with TRBJ1-2; TRBD1 is a possible D gene (6 bases). The V gene lost 3 bases and the J gene lost 7 bases, with 9 bases spanning the gap. Germline values: CDR1 LNHDA, CDR2 SQIVND (reference sequence). The CDR3 runs to 12 residues. The CDR3: CASSISGVGYTF. CDR3 in DNA: TGTGCCAGTAGTATCTCAGGGGTTGGCTACACCTTC. The variable domain in full, completed from reference TRBV19 and TRBJ1-2, reads DGGITQSPKYLFRKEGQNVTLSCEQNLNHDAMYWYRQDPGQGLRLIYYSQIVNDFQKGDIAEGYSVSREKKESFPLTVTSAQKNPTAFYLCASSISGVGYTFGSGTRLTVV.

This clone was counted between two and nine times. Other DNA sequences within the sample encode an identical CDR3. The chain recombines TRBV7-2 with TRBJ2-7, with D possibly TRBD1 on 6 matching bases. With 6 bases removed from V and 2 bases from J, the gap between germline ends came to 11 bases. The CDR3 has 13 residues. Germline assignment: CDR1 SGHTA and CDR2 FQGNSA. The CDR3 reads CASRWGPAYEQYF. The CDR3 bases are TGTGCCAGCAGGTGGGGGCCGGCCTACGAGCAGTACTTC.

This clone was observed once. The chain joins TRBV6-1 to TRBJ1-5; D is unresolved. V lost 6 bases, J lost 0 bases, and 6 bases lay in between. This CDR3 is built from 13 residues. CDR1 is MNHNS and CDR2 is SASEGT in the germline V gene. CDR3 bases: TGTGCCAGCAGGACGGATAGCAATCAGCCCCAGCATTTT. Translating it yields CASRTDSNQPQHF.

The V gene is TRBV5-4, the J gene TRBJ1-1; 9 bases agree with TRBD1. Germline CDR1 SGHNT, CDR2 YYREEE (reference sequence). The CDR3 runs to 17 residues. V lost 4 bases, J lost 0 bases, and 10 bases stayed unmatched. The CDR3, as DNA: TGTGCCAGCAGCCACGGACAGGGGTTTTATGTGAACACTGAAGCTTTCTTT. Translation: CASSHGQGFYVNTEAFF.

The chain employs TRBV27 and TRBJ1-2, with TRBD1 matching 7 bases. CDR1 MNHEY and CDR2 SMNVEV come from the germline V gene (reference sequence). The CDR3 is 14 amino acids. J was trimmed by 6 bases and V by 6 bases; bases with no gene match: 10. The CDR3 sequence is CASRPTGLKNGYTF. Here the CDR3 DNA reads TGTGCCAGCAGACCGACAGGGCTTAAGAATGGCTACACCTTC.

Comments on this clone: A much larger clone differs from this one at a single base, so this may be a read error. This chain joins TRBV18 and TRBJ1-1; D is possibly TRBD1 (5 bases). Looked up from germline, CDR1 is KGHSH and CDR2 is LQKENI. There are 14 residues in the CDR3. V lost 2 bases to trimming and J lost 5 bases, with 12 bases between them. This CDR3 reads CASSPGGGGTEAFF. The CDR3 nucleotides read TGTGCCAGCTCACCAGGGGGTGGAGGGACTGAAGCTTTCTTT. The full variable domain, rest sourced from reference TRBV18 and TRBJ1-1, is NAGVMQNPRHLVRRRGQEARLRCSPMKGHSHVYWYRQLPEEGLKFMVYLQKENIIDESGMPKERFSAEFPKEGPSILRIQQVVRGDSAAYFCASSPGGGGTEAFFGQGTRLTVV.

V gene TRBV9 combines with J gene TRBJ2-3; TRBD2 is a possible D gene (6 bases). CDR3 length equals 15 residues. The V and J ends lost 1 base and 0 bases respectively, with 9 bases between them. CDR1 is SGDLS and CDR2 is YYNGEE in the germline V gene. In DNA, the CDR3 is TGTGCCAGCAGCGTACGGGGGTCTAGCACAGATACGCAGTATTTT. This gives the protein CASSVRGSSTDTQYF.

The V and J genes are TRBV5-5 and TRBJ2-1; D not certain. V shed 0 bases and J shed 3 bases, with 7 bases lying between them. The CDR3 is made up of 14 amino acids. CDR1 SGHKS and CDR2 YYEKEE come from the germline V gene (reference sequence). The CDR3 region is CASSLDPSYNEQFF. The CDR3, as DNA: TGTGCCAGCAGCTTGGATCCTAGCTACAATGAGCAGTTCTTC.

The chain uses TRBV9 and TRBJ2-3; no clear D gene. CDR1 and CDR2 from the germline V gene are SGDLS and YYNGEE. Trimming cost V 5 bases and J 3 bases, with 7 bases left between them. This CDR3 is built from 12 residues. Here the CDR3 reads CASSRVTDTQYF. CDR3 nucleotides: TGTGCCAGCAGTAGGGTAACAGATACGCAGTATTTT.

This clone has a handful of counts. This chain joins TRBV4-1 and TRBJ1-1; D is unclear. In germline, CDR1 is MGHRA, CDR2 YSYEKL. The CDR3 has 12 amino acids. V lost 3 bases, J lost 5 bases, and 7 bases lay in between. This CDR3 reads CASSQSRTEAFF. The CDR3 DNA reads as TGCGCCAGCAGCCAGAGTAGGACTGAAGCTTTCTTT.

V gene TRBV27 combines with J gene TRBJ1-3, with D unclear. Germline V gene data show CDR1 as MNHEY and CDR2 as SMNVEV (reference sequence). The CDR3 is 14 amino acids. V dropped 6 bases and J dropped 0 bases, with 9 bases sitting between them. CDR3 DNA: TGTGCCAGCAGGCCTCTGGGCTCTGGAAACACCATATATTTT. Its translation: CASRPLGSGNTIYF.